Listed below are T cell receptor beta chains from one sample, sequenced in a study of blood T cell repertoires in COVID-19. Assay used: immunoSEQ multiplex PCR; TCRdb lists only in-frame clones, some missing. The sample holds a few hundred thousand clones, approximately 89% seen once. Sequencing was done on a sample of PBMCs or T cells enriched from blood (not recorded which). Receptor source: a woman aged 40 to 49 who had been exposed to COVID-19. Each CDR3 is given without its conserved first and last residue.

CDR3aa,v_gene,j_gene
ASSLRTGTHEQY,TRBV7-2,TRBJ2-7
ASTRQGMLTGNTIY,TRBV19,TRBJ1-3
ASSSRQGGSYNEQF,TRBV11-3,TRBJ2-1
ASSQFDRHQPQH,TRBV19,TRBJ1-5
ASSLAGATPFTDTQY,TRBV7-2,TRBJ2-3
ASSLGWGGTYEQY,TRBV5-1,TRBJ2-7
ASSPIQGTGLEQY,TRBV18,TRBJ2-7
ASRSEAVGGYT,TRBV19,TRBJ1-2
ATSRYRVGETQY,TRBV15,TRBJ2-5
ASSLPGTLEKLF,TRBV25-1,TRBJ1-4
ASNPRPKGRGNTIY,TRBV19,TRBJ1-3
ASSIAGGDTQY,TRBV27,TRBJ2-3
ASSLGGQGGQPQH,TRBV5-6,TRBJ1-5
ASSHDRNTEAF,TRBV7-3,TRBJ1-1
ASSPSHRISYGYT,TRBV3-1/TRBV3-2,TRBJ1-2
ASSLRHNYGYT,TRBV12-3/TRBV12-4,TRBJ1-2
ASSRAGDGYT,TRBV11-2,TRBJ1-2
AWSVGARGEKLF,TRBV30,TRBJ1-4
ASSPTGYTEAF,TRBV18,TRBJ1-1
ASSYGTTALDTQY,TRBV7-3,TRBJ2-3
ASSHPRGEQY,TRBV3-1/TRBV3-2,TRBJ2-7
ASSLRLAGATNGNEQF,TRBV27,TRBJ2-1
AISEVGGHGYT,TRBV10-3,TRBJ1-2
ASSPTAGGNQPQH,TRBV27,TRBJ1-5
ASSFTSMNTGELF,TRBV7-2,TRBJ2-2
AWSAQYEQY,TRBV30,TRBJ2-7
ASSLDTGTGELF,TRBV5-1,TRBJ2-2
ASSSGQLYGYT,TRBV7-3,TRBJ1-2
ASSQAGTEGGYGYT,TRBV3-1/TRBV3-2,TRBJ1-2
ASKQGANSQPQH,TRBV6-5,TRBJ1-5
ASSTRTGGAWGYGYT,TRBV27,TRBJ1-2
ATSDQQGAAYGYT,TRBV24-1,TRBJ1-2
ASSPQIPGGAGGYT,TRBV27,TRBJ1-2
ASSLSTGSSGNTIY,TRBV18,TRBJ1-3
ASSSQGGRVRYYGYT,TRBV5-6,TRBJ1-2
ASSPPEGLADEQY,TRBV4-1,TRBJ2-7